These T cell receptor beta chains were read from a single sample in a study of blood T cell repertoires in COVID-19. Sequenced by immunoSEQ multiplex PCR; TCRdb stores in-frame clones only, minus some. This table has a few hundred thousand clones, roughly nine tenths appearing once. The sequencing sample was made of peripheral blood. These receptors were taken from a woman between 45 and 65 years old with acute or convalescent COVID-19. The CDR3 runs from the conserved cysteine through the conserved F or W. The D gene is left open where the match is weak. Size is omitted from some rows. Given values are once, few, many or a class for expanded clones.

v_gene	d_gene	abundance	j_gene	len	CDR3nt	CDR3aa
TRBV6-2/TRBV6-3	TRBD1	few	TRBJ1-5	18	TGTGCCAGCAGTCGGGCTACAGGGGTCATAACCCATGGTCAGCCCCAGCATTTT	CASSRATGVITHGQPQHF
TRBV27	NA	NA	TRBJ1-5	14	TGTGCCAGCAGTCCCATACGGGCGGGGGAGCCCCAGCATTTT	CASSPIRAGEPQHF
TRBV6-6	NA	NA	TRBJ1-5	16	TGTGCCAGCAGTTACGCGGGGGGGGGCGCCGGTCAGCCCCAGCATTTT	CASSYAGGGAGQPQHF
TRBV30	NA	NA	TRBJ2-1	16	TGTGCCTGGAGTGCACTGACCCACTACTCCTACAATGAGCAGTTCTTC	CAWSALTHYSYNEQFF
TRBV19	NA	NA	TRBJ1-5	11	TGTGCCAGTAGTGTGACAGGAAAACAGCATTTT	CASSVTGKQHF
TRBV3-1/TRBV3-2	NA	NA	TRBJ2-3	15	TGTGCCAGCAGCCGGGGAGGATCGAATACAGATACGCAGTATTTT	CASSRGGSNTDTQYF
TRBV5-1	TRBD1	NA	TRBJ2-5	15	TGCGCCAGCAGCTTGGAAGGACAGGGTGGGGAGACCCAGTACTTC	CASSLEGQGGETQYF
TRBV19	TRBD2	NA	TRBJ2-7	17	TGTGCCAGTAGTATGAGTAGCGGGGGGGCCTTCGGCTACGAGCAGTACTTC	CASSMSSGGAFGYEQYF
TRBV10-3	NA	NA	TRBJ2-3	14	TGTGCCATCAGTGAGTCCCTAGCTGCAGATACGCAGTATTTT	CAISESLAADTQYF
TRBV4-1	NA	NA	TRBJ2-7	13	TGCGCCAGCAGCCAAGAGCGGGGCTACGAGCAGTACTTC	CASSQERGYEQYF
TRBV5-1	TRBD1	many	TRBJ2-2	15	TGCGCCAGCAGCGCCAGGACAGGATCCACCGGGGAGCTGTTTTTT	CASSARTGSTGELFF
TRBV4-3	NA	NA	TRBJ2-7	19	TGCGCCAGCAGCCAAGATTCAGGGAGAGAGGCAGGGGACTCCTACGAGCAGTACTTC	CASSQDSGREAGDSYEQYF
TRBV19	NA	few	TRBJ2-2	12	TGTGCCAGCAGAGACTTCACCGGGGAGCTGTTTTTT	CASRDFTGELFF
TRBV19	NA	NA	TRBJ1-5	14	TGTGCCAGTCCCGAGGAGTATAGCAATCAGCCCCAGCATTTT	CASPEEYSNQPQHF
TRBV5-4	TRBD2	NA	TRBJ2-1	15	TGTGCCAGCAGCTTGGAGCGGGAGGGCCACAATGAGCAGTTCTTC	CASSLEREGHNEQFF
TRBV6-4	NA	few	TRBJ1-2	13	TGTGCCAGCAGTGACGAGGGAAACTATGGCTACACCTTC	CASSDEGNYGYTF
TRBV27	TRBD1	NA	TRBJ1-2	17	TGTGCCAGCAGCAATTGGGGGGACAGGGGGCAAGGCTATGGCTACACCTTC	CASSNWGDRGQGYGYTF
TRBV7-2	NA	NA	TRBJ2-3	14	TGTGCCAGCAGCCTACTTTCTAGCACAGATACGCAGTATTTT	CASSLLSSTDTQYF
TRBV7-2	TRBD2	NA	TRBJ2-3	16	TGTGCCAGCAGCTTCTCGGTAGCGGGCCGCGGAGATACGCAGTATTTT	CASSFSVAGRGDTQYF
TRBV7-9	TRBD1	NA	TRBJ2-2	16	TGTGCCAGCAGCTCCCGGGACAGGGGGCTGTCGGGGGAGCTGTTTTTT	CASSSRDRGLSGELFF
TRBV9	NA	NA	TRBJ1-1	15	TGTGCCAGCAGCGTAGGTGGGCCCCGAAACAGTGAAGCTTTCTTT	CASSVGGPRNSEAFF
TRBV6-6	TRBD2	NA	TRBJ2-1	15	TGTGCCAGCAGATTTAGCGGGAGGGCCGAGGATGAGCAGTTCTTC	CASRFSGRAEDEQFF
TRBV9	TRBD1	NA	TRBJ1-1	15	TGTGCCAGCAGCCTAGCCCCGGGACAGGGTACTGAAGCTTTCTTT	CASSLAPGQGTEAFF
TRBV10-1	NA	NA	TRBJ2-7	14	TGCGCCAGCAGTGAGTCTAGACTCTCCTACGAGCAGTACTTC	CASSESRLSYEQYF
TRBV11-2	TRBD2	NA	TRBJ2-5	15	TGTGCCAGCAGCTTAGATCTCGGGGGGGCAAAGACCCAGTACTTC	CASSLDLGGAKTQYF